The 28 T cell receptor beta chains given below trace back to one sample, sequenced in a study of chemoradiotherapy in HPV16-positive cancers. This table comes from immunoSEQ multiplex PCR, and its TCRdb copy is limited to in-frame clones, with some not included. The sample has 25,000 to 35,000 clones, approximately 86% seen once; the top ten hold around 2.3%. The material was blood, obtained from a patient who underwent chemoradiotherapy. These receptors all stem from a human donor with HPV-associated anogenital cancer.

The V call is TRBV6-1, the J call TRBJ1-2; no clear D. This CDR3 region has 11 residues. V was trimmed by 3 bases and J by 10 bases, leaving 9 bases between them. Germline values: CDR1 MNHNS, CDR2 SASEGT. The CDR3 sequence: CASSEGRDYTF. The CDR3 nucleotides are TGTGCCAGCAGTGAGGGAAGGGACTACACCTTC.

The CDR3 DNA reads TGTGCCAGCAGCATACTAGCGGAGCAGTTCTTC. Encoded protein: CASSILAEQFF. This rearrangement joins TRBV2 to TRBJ2-1; 7 bases are shared with TRBD2. Unmatched junction bases numbered 3, after V lost 6 bases and J lost 10 bases. Germline values: CDR1 SNHLY, CDR2 FYNNEI. The CDR3 is made up of 11 amino acids.

The chain uses TRBV18 and TRBJ2-7; 11 bases agree with TRBD1. The CDR3 loop spans 14 amino acids. The germline V gene has CDR1 KGHSH and CDR2 LQKENI. Unmatched junction bases numbered 1, after V lost 1 base and J lost 5 bases. CDR3 coding DNA: TGTGCCAGCTCACCACGGGGACAGGGGGACGAGCAGTACTTC. Protein: CASSPRGQGDEQYF.

This sequence joins TRBV28 and TRBJ2-7; D unresolved. V was cut by 6 bases and J by 4 bases, with 7 bases left in between. Germline V lookup: CDR1 MDHEN, CDR2 SYDVKM. CDR3 length equals 11 residues. CDR3: CASSRFYEQYF. The CDR3 DNA reads TGTGCCAGCAGCCGATTTTACGAGCAGTACTTC.

The chain joins TRBV15 to TRBJ1-2, with D tentatively TRBD1 (5 bases). CDR1 and CDR2 from the germline V gene are LNHNV and YYDKDF (reference sequence). V was trimmed by 5 bases and J by 3 bases, leaving 13 bases between them. This CDR3 contains 14 residues. CDR3 loop: CATSRGRDHYGYTF. The CDR3, as DNA: TGTGCCACCAGCCGAGGAAGGGACCACTATGGCTACACCTTC.

The chain employs TRBV18 and TRBJ1-1; perhaps TRBD1 as D (6 bases). Germline V CDR1 and CDR2: KGHSH, LQKENI. Trimming took off 4 bases at V and 0 bases at J, with 15 bases between the two ends. CDR3 length: 16 residues. The CDR3 nucleotides read TGTGCCAGCTCACAATCCCCGGGGGCTATGAACACTGAAGCTTTCTTT. As protein: CASSQSPGAMNTEAFF.

This chain uses TRBV19 with TRBJ2-1, with D perhaps being TRBD1 or TRBD2 (5 bases each). The germline V and J ends were trimmed by 4 bases and 7 bases, with 5 bases remaining between them. In germline, CDR1 is LNHDA, CDR2 SQIVND (reference sequence). This CDR3 spans 11 amino acids. CDR3 residues: CASSRGNEQFF. For the CDR3, the DNA is TGTGCCAGTAGTAGGGGGAATGAGCAGTTCTTC.

The gene calls are TRBV6-1 and TRBJ1-2; 12 nucleotides agree with TRBD1. J gave up 3 bases and V 8 bases, and 4 bases lay outside the gene matches. CDR3 length equals 14 residues. Germline CDR1 MNHNS, CDR2 SASEGT. CDR3 DNA: TGTGCCAGCTACGGGACAGGGGGCGACTATGGCTACACCTTC. The encoded protein is CASYGTGGDYGYTF.

This chain uses TRBV19 with TRBJ1-5; maybe TRBD1 (6 bases). CDR3 length equals 15 residues. The V gene's germline CDR1 is LNHDA and CDR2 SQIVND (reference sequence). Trimming removed 5 bases from V and 0 bases from J, with 11 bases in between. CDR3 nucleotides: TGTGCCAGTAGTTGGCCAGGGGATAGCAATCAGCCCCAGCATTTT. Translated, it gives CASSWPGDSNQPQHF.

The chain uses TRBV6-4 and TRBJ1-6; possibly TRBD1 for D (5 bases). The CDR3 consists of 15 residues. CDR1 and CDR2 (germline): MRHNA, SNTAGT. Trimming pared 6 bases from V and 6 bases from J, leaving 15 bases between. CDR3 bases: TGTGCCAGCAGAATTACCGGGACTGCTAATTCACCCCTCCACTTT. It specifies CASRITGTANSPLHF.

This sequence joins TRBV6-9 and TRBJ1-4, with D unresolved. The CDR3 is 9 amino acids. V was clipped by 7 bases and J by 13 bases, with 7 bases between them. Per the germline V gene, CDR1 is MNHGY and CDR2 is SVAAGI. This CDR3 reads CASTGRLFF. For the CDR3, the DNA is TGTGCCAGCACGGGCAGACTGTTTTTT.

Here the CDR3 DNA reads TGTGCCAGCAGTGGTGTAAGCGGGCAGGCCTTGAACACTGAAGCTTTCTTT. This encodes CASSGVSGQALNTEAFF. The chain has TRBV2 and TRBJ1-1, with no clear D. Trimming stripped 4 bases from V and 0 bases from J, with 18 bases between. The CDR3 is made up of 17 amino acids. Germline loops: CDR1 SNHLY, CDR2 FYNNEI.

The V and J genes are TRBV5-1 and TRBJ1-2; maybe TRBD1 (6 bases). Trimming shortened V by 2 bases and J by 8 bases, and 16 bases separated the two germline ends. CDR3 length equals 14 residues. CDR1 and CDR2 from the germline V gene are SGHRS and YFSETQ. In nucleotides, the CDR3 is TGCGCCAGCAGCTTAACTTACCTACAGGGCGGCTACACCTTC. Its translation is CASSLTYLQGGYTF.

The chain couples TRBV18 to TRBJ1-4; TRBD1 is a possible D gene (6 bases). Germline assignment: CDR1 KGHSH and CDR2 LQKENI. The CDR3 extends over 14 amino acids. Trimming removed 0 bases from V and 7 bases from J, with 9 bases in between. CDR3 residues: CASSPPGASEKLFF. The DNA of the CDR3 is TGTGCCAGCTCACCACCGGGGGCTAGTGAAAAACTGTTTTTT.

This chain uses TRBV5-3 with TRBJ1-4, with D possibly TRBD1 on 6 matching bases. TRBV5-3 is labeled an ORF, and its function is uncertain. V was clipped by 5 bases and J by 7 bases, with 15 bases between them. This CDR3 is built from 14 residues. The CDR3 reads CARRSVGAREKLFF. The CDR3, as DNA: TGTGCCAGAAGGTCGGTGGGGGCACGTGAAAAACTGTTTTTT.

This clone is a singleton in its sample. The chain has TRBV20-1 and TRBJ1-2; D might be TRBD1 (5 bases). CDR3 length: 11 residues. Looked up from germline, CDR1 is DFQATT and CDR2 is SNEGSKA (reference sequence). Trimming took 4 bases from V and 4 from J, leaving 7 bases between them. DNA of the CDR3: TGCAGTGCTACAGGGCTCTATGGCTACACCTTC. This translates into CSATGLYGYTF.

About this clone itself: The sample holds other DNA sequences that translate to the same CDR3. J is TRBJ1-5 and V is TRBV5-6; 10 bases map to TRBD1. There are 14 residues in the CDR3. Germline V gene sequence: CDR1 SGHDT, CDR2 YYEEEE. Trimming cost V 0 bases and J 6 bases; bases outside gene matches: 0. CDR3: CASSLGQGAQPQHF. CDR3 sequence (DNA): TGTGCCAGCAGCTTGGGACAGGGGGCTCAGCCCCAGCATTTT.

The chain couples TRBV18 to TRBJ2-1; 10 bases align to TRBD2. The CDR3 spans 16 residues. V lost 0 bases, J lost 8 bases, and 7 bases stayed unmatched. Germline CDR1 reads KGHSH; CDR2 reads LQKENI. CDR3 in DNA: TGTGCCAGCTCACCACCGAGTAGCGGGGGGATCGATGAGCAGTTCTTC. Translated, it gives CASSPPSSGGIDEQFF.

The J gene is TRBJ1-1, the V gene TRBV7-3; no clear D. This CDR3 spans 13 amino acids. V gave up 4 bases and J gave up 1 base, with 7 bases separating them. CDR1 and CDR2 from the germline V gene are SGHTA and FQGTGA. The CDR3: CASSSGPNTEAFF. The CDR3 DNA reads as TGTGCCAGCAGCTCCGGGCCGAACACTGAAGCTTTCTTT.

The chain is built from TRBV4-2 and TRBJ2-1; the match to TRBD1 covers 10 bases. The CDR3 runs 16 residues. Looked up from germline, CDR1 is LGHNA and CDR2 is YNFKEQ. The V gene end was trimmed by 0 bases and the J gene end by 8 bases; junction bases not matched to a gene: 7. The DNA of the CDR3 is TGTGCCAGCAGCCAAGATCCGGGACAGGGGAACGATGAGCAGTTCTTC. This codes for CASSQDPGQGNDEQFF.

V is TRBV9 and J is TRBJ1-5; possible D gene TRBD1, 5 bases. Germline V CDR1 and CDR2: SGDLS, YYNGEE. CDR3 size: 14 residues. V was cut by 0 bases and J by 7 bases, with 11 bases left in between. CDR3 loop: CASSVAAGQQPQHF. The CDR3 DNA is TGTGCCAGCAGCGTAGCGGCAGGGCAACAGCCCCAGCATTTT.

Only a few counts were recorded for this clone. The V and J genes are TRBV29-1 and TRBJ1-4; D gene ambiguous. The germline gives CDR1 SQVTM, CDR2 ANQGSEA. This CDR3 region has 14 residues. V was pared by 4 bases and J by 10 bases, with 19 bases between. In nucleotides, the CDR3 is TGCAGCGTTGTCTCCGGAGGGTTGCGGCGAAAACTGTTTTTT. Translation gives CSVVSGGLRRKLFF. Variable domain in full (rest from reference TRBV29-1 and TRBJ1-4): SAVISQKPSRDICQRGTSLTIQCQVDSQVTMMFWYRQQPGQSLTLIATANQGSEATYESGFVIDKFPISRPNLTFSTLTVSNMSPEDSSIYLCSVVSGGLRRKLFFGSGTQLSVL.

The chain joins TRBV6-6 to TRBJ2-7; the D is unclear. With 1 base removed from V and 4 bases from J, the gap between germline ends came to 8 bases. CDR1 is MNHNY, CDR2 SVGAGI, per germline (reference sequence). The CDR3 contains 13 residues. The CDR3 DNA follows: TGTGCCAGCAGTTACTGGGCAGAATACGAGCAGTACTTC. Protein sequence: CASSYWAEYEQYF.

The V and J genes are TRBV11-2 and TRBJ1-1; D not certain. The CDR3 has 16 amino acids. CDR1 and CDR2 (germline): SGHAT, FQNNGV. V lost 7 bases, J lost 0 bases, and 18 bases lay in between. DNA of the CDR3: TGTGCCAGCAAGGACTTAAAAGGGTTGGTGAACACTGAAGCTTTCTTT. The encoded protein is CASKDLKGLVNTEAFF.

The chain couples TRBV4-2 to TRBJ2-7; a weak D match, TRBD2 (6 bases). The V and J ends lost 0 bases and 1 base respectively, with 25 bases between them. The CDR3 has 20 residues. Germline V CDR1 and CDR2: LGHNA, YNFKEQ. Here the CDR3 DNA reads TGTGCCAGCAGCCAAGATAGGCCGGGAGCGGGTACGACTCTATCCTACGAGCAGTACTTC. The encoded protein is CASSQDRPGAGTTLSYEQYF.

This chain links TRBV10-1 with TRBJ2-7, with D perhaps TRBD1 (6 bases). V was cut by 6 bases and J by 1 base, with 7 bases left in between. In germline, CDR1 is WNHNN, CDR2 SYGVQD (reference sequence). This CDR3 contains 12 residues. In nucleotides, the CDR3 is TGCGCCAGCAGCGGACAGTCCTACGAGCAGTACTTC. This sequence encodes CASSGQSYEQYF.

This clone has only a few counts. The CDR3 spells CASKLGNSPLHF. The CDR3 DNA sequence: TGTGCCAGTAAGCTGGGAAATTCACCCCTCCACTTT. V is TRBV19 and J is TRBJ1-6; D not resolved. Per the germline V gene, CDR1 is LNHDA and CDR2 is SQIVND (reference sequence). The CDR3 has 12 amino acids. V was pared by 7 bases and J by 7 bases, with 8 bases between.

V usage is TRBV5-1 and J usage is TRBJ2-5, with D hard to call. The CDR3 extends over 13 amino acids. The germline gives CDR1 SGHRS, CDR2 YFSETQ. The germline V and J ends were trimmed by 0 bases and 3 bases, with 6 bases remaining between them. CDR3 bases: TGCGCCAGCAGCTTGGCTCTAGAAGAGACCCAGTACTTC. Amino acids: CASSLALEETQYF.